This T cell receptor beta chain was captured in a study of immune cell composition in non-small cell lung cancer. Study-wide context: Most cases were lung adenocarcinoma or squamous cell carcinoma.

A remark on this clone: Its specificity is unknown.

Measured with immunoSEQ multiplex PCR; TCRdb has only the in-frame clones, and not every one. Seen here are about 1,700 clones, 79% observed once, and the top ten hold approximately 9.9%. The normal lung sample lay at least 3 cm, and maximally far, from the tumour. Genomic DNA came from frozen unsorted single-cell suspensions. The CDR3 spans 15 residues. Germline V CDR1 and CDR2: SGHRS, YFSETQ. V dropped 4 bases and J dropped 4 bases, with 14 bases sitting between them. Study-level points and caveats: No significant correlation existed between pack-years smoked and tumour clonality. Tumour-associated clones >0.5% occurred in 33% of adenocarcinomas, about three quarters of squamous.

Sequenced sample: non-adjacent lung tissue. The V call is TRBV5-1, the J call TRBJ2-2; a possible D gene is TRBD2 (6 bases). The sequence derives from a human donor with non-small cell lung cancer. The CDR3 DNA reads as TGCGCCAGCAGCCGGGGGTCAGGGACCACCGGGGAGCTGTTTTTT. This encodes CASSRGSGTTGELFF.